One and the same sample provided the 21 T cell receptor beta chains below, sequenced in a study of cytotoxic CD8 clonotypes in ibrutinib-treated CLL. Some clones are missing from TCRdb's copy, which holds only in-frame ones; the method was immunoSEQ multiplex PCR. The sample lists tens of thousands of clones, about two thirds occurring once. The source material was PBMCs, sampled at disease progression, from a patient treated with ibrutinib. The receptor source for this set is a human donor with chronic lymphocytic leukemia.

The CDR3 sequence is CASSETGGKETQYF. The CDR3 coding sequence is TGCGCCAGCAGTGAAACAGGGGGCAAAGAGACCCAGTACTTC. The chain is built from TRBV10-2 and TRBJ2-5, with 9 bases lining up with TRBD1. Germline trimming cut 3 bases from V and 3 bases from J; bases unmatched to any gene: 2. The CDR3 totals 14 residues. Germline V gene lookup returns CDR1 WSHSY and CDR2 SAAADI.

This clone is a singleton in its sample. This CDR3 reads CASSMTGHLYEQYF. The CDR3 nucleotides read TGTGCCAGTAGTATGACGGGACACCTCTACGAGCAGTACTTC. V is TRBV19 and J is TRBJ2-7; weak D call: TRBD1 (6 bases). Between the trimmed V and J ends, which lost 3 bases and 3 bases, there was a span of 12 bases. The CDR3 totals 14 residues. Germline-derived CDR1 and CDR2 are LNHDA and SQIVND (reference sequence).

For the CDR3, the DNA is TGTGCCAGCAGCCCTGGGGGGACGGCTCGAGGCTACACCTTC. Translating it yields CASSPGGTARGYTF. The rearrangement uses TRBV9 and TRBJ1-2; D is perhaps TRBD1 (5 bases). V was shortened by 4 bases and J by 8 bases, with 18 bases between the two germline ends. The CDR3 extends over 14 amino acids. Per the germline V gene, CDR1 is SGDLS and CDR2 is YYNGEE.

The chain has TRBV9 and TRBJ2-6; D gene ambiguous. Per the germline V gene, CDR1 is SGDLS and CDR2 is YYNGEE. With 0 bases removed from V and 4 bases from J, the gap between germline ends came to 8 bases. This CDR3 comprises 15 residues. In DNA form, the CDR3 reads TGTGCCAGCAGCGTAGGGTCAACCGGGGCCAACGTCCTGACTTTC. This codes for CASSVGSTGANVLTF.

This chain uses TRBV6-5 with TRBJ1-5; D not resolved. Germline V CDR1 and CDR2: MNHEY, SVGAGI. V lost 5 bases and J lost 7, with 15 bases in between. This CDR3 is 14 amino acids long. The CDR3 loop is CASSIDGFGQPQHF. Here the CDR3 DNA reads TGTGCCAGCAGTATCGACGGGTTCGGGCAGCCCCAGCATTTT.

J is TRBJ1-1 and V is TRBV5-6; D unresolved. This CDR3 is built from 14 residues. Trimming removed 0 bases at V and 4 bases at J, with 10 bases between. Germline V gene lookup returns CDR1 SGHDT and CDR2 YYEEEE. CDR3 coding DNA: TGTGCCAGCAGCTTGGAAGCAGGATCCACTGAAGCTTTCTTT. This sequence encodes CASSLEAGSTEAFF.

The rearrangement links TRBV14 to TRBJ2-1; D is possibly TRBD2 (5 bases). The CDR3 extends over 14 amino acids. Trimming pared 1 base from V and 4 bases from J, leaving 8 bases between. Germline values: CDR1 SGHDN, CDR2 FVKESK. CDR3 in amino acids: CASSQVAGYNEQFF. The CDR3 DNA reads TGTGCCAGCAGCCAAGTGGCGGGTTACAATGAGCAGTTCTTC.

This chain connects TRBV27 to TRBJ1-5; 8 bases match TRBD1. This CDR3 region has 15 residues. The V gene's germline CDR1 is MNHEY and CDR2 SMNVEV (reference sequence). Trimming removed 6 bases from V and 6 bases from J; junction bases left unmatched: 10. This CDR3 reads CASRTGQGSGQPQHF. DNA for the CDR3: TGTGCCAGCAGAACCGGACAGGGTTCGGGTCAGCCCCAGCATTTT.

The chain couples TRBV6-6 to TRBJ1-5; the D is unclear. Trimming stripped 2 bases from V and 0 bases from J, with 8 bases between. This CDR3 has 15 residues. CDR1 and CDR2 (germline): MNHNY, SVGAGI (reference sequence). The DNA for the CDR3 is TGTGCCAGCAGTTACGGGCTTAATAGCAATCAGCCCCAGCATTTT. As protein: CASSYGLNSNQPQHF.

V is TRBV15 and J is TRBJ2-3, with TRBD1 identical over 9 bases. The CDR3 totals 19 residues. The V and J ends lost 4 bases and 2 bases, in that order; junction bases with no gene match: 16. Germline V lookup: CDR1 LNHNV, CDR2 YYDKDF (reference sequence). CDR3: CATSTYAWAGQGNTDTQYF. CDR3 sequence (DNA): TGTGCCACCAGCACCTATGCCTGGGCTGGACAGGGGAACACAGATACGCAGTATTTT.

The chain employs TRBV27 and TRBJ1-5; D unclear. Germline CDR1 reads MNHEY; CDR2 reads SMNVEV (reference sequence). V was pared by 2 bases and J by 7 bases, with 9 bases between. The length of the CDR3 is 13 residues. CDR3 amino acids: CASSLGVRQPQHF. The CDR3 region has the DNA TGTGCCAGCAGTTTAGGGGTCAGGCAGCCCCAGCATTTT.

J is TRBJ2-7 and V is TRBV6-1, with no clear D. From germline, CDR1 is MNHNS and CDR2 SASEGT. The CDR3 consists of 17 residues. V was trimmed by 4 bases and J by 2 bases, leaving 21 bases between them. The CDR3 reads CASSALGRRVATYEQYF. The CDR3 DNA reads TGTGCCAGCAGTGCCTTGGGCCGCCGGGTAGCCACCTACGAGCAGTACTTC.

The chain is built from TRBV5-5 and TRBJ1-2; D not resolved. Between the trimmed V and J ends, which lost 5 bases and 4 bases, there was a span of 15 bases. The CDR3 has 14 residues. CDR1 SGHKS and CDR2 YYEKEE come from the germline V gene (reference sequence). The CDR3 loop reads CASSEAGLVYGYTF. The CDR3 coding sequence is TGTGCCAGCAGTGAAGCAGGCCTCGTCTATGGCTACACCTTC. Supplemented by reference TRBV5-5 and TRBJ1-2, the full variable domain reads DAGVTQSPTHLIKTRGQQVTLRCSPISGHKSVSWYQQVLGQGPQFIFQYYEKEERGRGNFPDRFSARQFPNYSSELNVNALLLGDSALYLCASSEAGLVYGYTFGSGTRLTVV.

This clone appeared a single time. In DNA form, the CDR3 reads TGTGCCAGCAGCTCCTGGGGCTATGGCTACACCTTC. Protein: CASSSWGYGYTF. V usage is TRBV5-6 and J usage is TRBJ1-2; D is uncertain. V lost 3 bases, J lost 4 bases, and 7 bases lay in between. CDR1 and CDR2 (germline): SGHDT, YYEEEE. The CDR3 sequence is 12 residues long.

The V gene is TRBV2, the J gene TRBJ1-5, with D perhaps TRBD1 (5 bases). The V end lost 1 base, the J end lost 4 bases, and 14 bases lay between the germline ends. This CDR3 is built from 16 residues. Germline lookup yields CDR1 SNHLY and CDR2 FYNNEI. The CDR3 loop is CASSEGRGDGNQPQHF. CDR3 DNA sequence: TGTGCCAGCAGTGAAGGGAGAGGGGACGGAAATCAGCCCCAGCATTTT.

In its sample, this clone was seen once. CDR3 coding DNA: TGTGCCAGCAGGGAGTCTAGCGGGGGGCCTCAGTATTTT. Amino acid sequence: CASRESSGGPQYF. The V and J genes are TRBV2 and TRBJ2-3; 11 bases fit TRBD2. V was clipped by 6 bases and J by 12 bases; unmatched bases: 8. Germline lookup yields CDR1 SNHLY and CDR2 FYNNEI. CDR3 length equals 13 residues.

Worth noting for this clone: Distinct nucleotide sequences in the sample also encode this CDR3. V and J are TRBV5-1 and TRBJ1-4; tentatively, D is TRBD1 (6 bases). The length of the CDR3 is 15 residues. CDR1 and CDR2 (germline): SGHRS, YFSETQ. Trimming left V 6 bases short and J 2 bases short, with 14 bases between. DNA for the CDR3: TGCGCCAGCACTCGCGGGGGGGCCACTAATGAAAAACTGTTTTTT. Amino acids: CASTRGGATNEKLFF.

In this sample, this clone is medium-sized. This chain connects TRBV2 to TRBJ1-6, with D unclear. Germline V gene sequence: CDR1 SNHLY, CDR2 FYNNEI. This CDR3 region has 15 residues. Trimming removed 6 bases at V and 9 bases at J, with 18 bases between. CDR3 amino acids: CASRADTGGGSPLHF. CDR3 in DNA: TGTGCCAGCAGGGCAGATACCGGCGGTGGTTCACCCCTCCACTTT.

The chain is built from TRBV10-3 and TRBJ1-5, with D tentatively TRBD1 (5 bases). Deletions cut 3 bases from V and 1 base from J, with 13 bases between. The CDR3 length is 16 residues. The germline V gene has CDR1 ENHRY and CDR2 SYGVKD. The CDR3 nucleotides read TGTGCCATCAGTGATCAGGGTAGTATAAGCAATCAGCCCCAGCATTTT. The encoded protein is CAISDQGSISNQPQHF.

The chain links TRBV11-2 to TRBJ2-3; D not certain. The V and J ends lost 1 base and 6 bases respectively, with 17 bases between them. This CDR3 contains 16 residues. Germline-derived CDR1 and CDR2 are SGHAT and FQNNGV. CDR3 residues: CASSLGVSAFGDTQYF. The CDR3, as DNA: TGTGCCAGCAGCTTAGGGGTCTCCGCCTTCGGCGATACGCAGTATTTT.

This clone was observed a single time. The gene calls are TRBV7-9 and TRBJ2-3, with TRBD1 matching over 9 bases. The J segment lost 3 bases and the V segment lost 5 bases, leaving 9 bases of the junction unmatched. The CDR3 length is 16 residues. Germline assignment: CDR1 SEHNR and CDR2 FQNEAQ (reference sequence). CDR3 sequence reads: CASSRDGQGYTDTQYF. The CDR3, as DNA: TGTGCCAGCAGCCGGGACGGACAGGGGTATACAGATACGCAGTATTTT.